This TCR beta chain originates from a study of regulatory T cells in long-lasting Graves disease. Study-wide results and limits: Persistent disease favored TRBV28, TRBJ1-2 and TRBJ2-5.

HTBI primers from iRepertoire and Arm-PCR of CDR3 regions yielded the TCR beta libraries. TCRdb re-analysed the multiplex PCR reads in MiXCR, keeping a single row per CDR3 protein. The profile shows over 500,000 distinct CDR3 sequences, 16% of them singletons. The time point here: newly diagnosed GD, antithyroid drugs for less than 3 months. Isolated PBMC RNA provided the starting material for the TCR library. Patients of an endocrinology department in Xi'an, China, were included. A blood draw put about 9 milliliters of peripheral blood into EDTA tubes. This clonotype has ten or more counts. Antigen unknown. Germline trimming cut 5 bases from V and 15 bases from J; bases unmatched to any gene: 7. CDR1 is LGHDT, CDR2 YNNKEL, per germline (reference sequence). The CDR3 has 11 residues. This same sample was also part of a study on T cells in Graves' hyperthyroidism and ophthalmopathy. From that study: Ophthalmopathy, as predicted by the model, came a median roughly 6.8 months after the prediction.

The chain uses TRBV3-1 and TRBJ2-1; 7 bases line up with TRBD1. This clonotype was obtained from a woman aged 30 to 39 with Graves disease. The sample consisted of peripheral blood mononuclear cells (PBMCs), taken at new diagnosis, from a patient treated with antithyroid drugs. Written as DNA, the CDR3 is TGTGCCAGCAGCTACAACAGGGGATGGTTCTTC. This sequence encodes CASSYNRGWFF.